The 2 T cell receptor beta chains below all came from one sample that was sequenced in a study of blood T cell repertoires in COVID-19 (dated by TCRdb to about 2020). The library relied on the immunoSEQ multiplex PCR assay. This immuneACCESS table, as held by TCRdb, lists in-frame sequences with V and J called but not all clones. Of the missing ones, under half trace to an unresolved V gene in checked studies; the others have no known cause. The sample data list more than 85,000 clones, and around 90% of these were observed just once. The top ten clones comprise roughly 5% of the sample. The specimen sequenced was peripheral blood. Every receptor here comes from a man in his sixties or seventies with acute or convalescent COVID-19.

Here the CDR3 reads CASSRTTGLDGYTF. As DNA, the CDR3 is TGTGCCAGCAGTCGGACGACAGGGTTGGATGGCTACACCTTC. This chain links TRBV27 with TRBJ1-2; TRBD1 aligns across 7 bases. V was pared by 5 bases and J by 6 bases, with 9 bases of the junction left unmatched. Germline-derived CDR1 and CDR2 are MNHEY and SMNVEV (reference sequence). CDR3 length: 14 amino acids.

The table lists this clone with a count of one. CDR3 region: CASSPHRQGRGEKLFF. The CDR3 DNA follows: TGTGCCAGCAGCCCCCACCGACAGGGTCGGGGTGAAAAACTGTTTTTT. This rearrangement joins TRBV5-5 to TRBJ1-4; 7 bases align to TRBD1. The J segment lost 7 bases and the V segment lost 4 bases, leaving 13 bases of the junction unmatched. This CDR3 comprises 16 residues. Germline CDR1 reads SGHKS; CDR2 reads YYEKEE (reference sequence).